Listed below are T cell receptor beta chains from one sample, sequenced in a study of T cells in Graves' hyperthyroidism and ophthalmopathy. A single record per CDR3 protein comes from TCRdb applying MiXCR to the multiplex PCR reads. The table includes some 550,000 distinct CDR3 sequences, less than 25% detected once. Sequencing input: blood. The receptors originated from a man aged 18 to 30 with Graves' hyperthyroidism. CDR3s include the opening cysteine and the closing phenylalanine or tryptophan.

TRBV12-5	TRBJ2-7	CASGLGLAYEQYF
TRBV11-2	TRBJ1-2	CASSLVRDSGYTF
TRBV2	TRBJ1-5	CASRFDRTYQPQHF
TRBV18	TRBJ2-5	CASSPDSNGETQYF
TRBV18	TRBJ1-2	CASSPGQDLYGYTF
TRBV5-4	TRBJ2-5	CASSLVLAGQETQYF
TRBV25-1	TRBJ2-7	CASADRGYEQYF
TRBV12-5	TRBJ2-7	CASGLNRGLAKYF
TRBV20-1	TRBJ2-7	CSARTPGLAGEQYF
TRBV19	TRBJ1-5	CASTLTGTSNQPQHF
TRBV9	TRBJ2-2	CASSVEVGGIVNTGELFF
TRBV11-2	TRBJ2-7	CASSFGTSAYEQYF
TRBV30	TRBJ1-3	CAWSRGTGSGNTIYF
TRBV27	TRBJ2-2	CASSLSTGYVGELFF
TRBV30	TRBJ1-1	CAWSVRFTEAFF
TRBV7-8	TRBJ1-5	CASSPGTAYQPQHF
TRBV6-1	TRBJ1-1	CASRFLDGEAFF
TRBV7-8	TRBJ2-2	CASSPRRTSPTTGELFF
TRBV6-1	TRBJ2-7	CASSVSGFGEQYF
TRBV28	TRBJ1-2	CASSLTGEAYGYTF
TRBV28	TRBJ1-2	CASSLDGAYGYTF
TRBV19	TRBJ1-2	CASSIPGTVYGYTF
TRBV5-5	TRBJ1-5	CASSLTRTGGGQPQHF
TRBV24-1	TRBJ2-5	CATSDPGQGETQYF
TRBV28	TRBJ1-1	CASSDSTGLHTEAFF
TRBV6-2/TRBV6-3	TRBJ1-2	CASSPTGATGYGYTF
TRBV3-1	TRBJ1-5	CASSQSGSGTTQPQHF
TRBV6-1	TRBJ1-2	CATSTVRDYGYTF
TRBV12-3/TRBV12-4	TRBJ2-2	CASRRTGESGELFF
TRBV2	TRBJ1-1	CASSPANTEAFF
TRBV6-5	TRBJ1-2	CASSYSSGTGGGYTF
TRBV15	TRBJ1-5	CATSRDFGGIQPQHF